This entry is about one TCR beta chain. The V gene's germline CDR1 is MNHNS and CDR2 SASEGT. J lost 0 bases, V lost 6 bases, and 11 bases had no gene match. The CDR3 sequence is 16 residues long. The entry originates in a study of response to subunit inactivated influenza vaccine. TCRdb re-derived calls from the RT-PCR reads in MiXCR, one entry per CDR3 protein. The top ten clones hold 10% to 15% of a sample with fewer than 700,000 distinct CDR3 sequences, over 10% of them seen once. The receptor was derived from a man aged 50 to 59 who received an inactivated influenza vaccine. The sequencing here drew on PBMCs from blood, taken 40 to 50 days after vaccination. The rearrangement joins TRBV6-1 to TRBJ2-7, with TRBD2 matching over 7 bases. This CDR3 reads CASSRGPGGSSYEQYF. The CDR3 DNA reads as TGTGCCAGCAGCAGAGGCCCGGGGGGAAGCTCCTACGAGCAGTACTTC.